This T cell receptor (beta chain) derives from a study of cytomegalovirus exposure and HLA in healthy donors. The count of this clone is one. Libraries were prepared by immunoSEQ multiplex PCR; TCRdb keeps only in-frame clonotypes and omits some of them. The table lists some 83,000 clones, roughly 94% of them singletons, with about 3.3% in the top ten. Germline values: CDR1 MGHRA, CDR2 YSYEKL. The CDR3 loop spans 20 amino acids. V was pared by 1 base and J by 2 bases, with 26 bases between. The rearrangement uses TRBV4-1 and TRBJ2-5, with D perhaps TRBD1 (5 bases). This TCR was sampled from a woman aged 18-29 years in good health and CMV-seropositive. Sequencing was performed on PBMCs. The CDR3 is CASSQVSVWAGLDSQETQYF. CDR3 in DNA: TGCGCCAGCAGCCAAGTGAGTGTTTGGGCAGGGTTAGACTCTCAAGAGACCCAGTACTTC.